The 7 T cell receptor beta chains reported below all come from one sample, sequenced in a study of CD8 T cells in Susac syndrome. Random hexamers were used to reverse transcribe the RNA input (about 0.5 to 1 ug). In TCRdb, the immunoSEQ multiplex PCR reads were re-called with MiXCR into one record per CDR3 protein. Among approximately 190,000 distinct CDR3 sequences, around 93% were seen once, and the ten largest hold approximately 0.16%. Sequenced sample: CD8+ T cells from PBMCs. These receptor sequences come from a human donor with Susac syndrome.

The V and J genes are TRBV6-5 and TRBJ2-7; 8 nucleotides align to TRBD2. Unmatched junction bases numbered 16, after V lost 11 bases and J lost 4 bases. The CDR3 is made up of 15 amino acids. Per germline, CDR1 MNHEY and CDR2 SVGAGI. In DNA, the CDR3 is TGTGCCGGATCACCCGAGGGTAGCGGGACATACGAGCAGTACTTC. Its translation: CAGSPEGSGTYEQYF.

This clonotype appeared once. The V and J genes are TRBV30 and TRBJ2-2; no firm D call. Trimming stripped 0 bases from V and 5 bases from J, with 10 bases between. CDR3 length: 14 amino acids. The germline V gene has CDR1 GTSNPN and CDR2 SVGIG (reference sequence). The CDR3 is CAWSVAQMTGELFF. In DNA, the CDR3 is TGTGCCTGGAGTGTAGCGCAGATGACCGGGGAGCTGTTTTTT.

The J gene is TRBJ2-4, the V gene TRBV4-1, with D possibly being TRBD1 or TRBD2 (5 bases each). Trimming shortened V by 4 bases and J by 4 bases, and 17 bases separated the two germline ends. This CDR3 comprises 16 residues. From germline, CDR1 is MGHRA and CDR2 YSYEKL. The CDR3 reads CASSLRVLGEKNIQYF. CDR3 nucleotide sequence: TGCGCCAGCAGCCTCCGCGTCCTAGGGGAGAAAAACATTCAGTACTTC.

CDR3 region: CASSLGGAGATDTQYF. Here the CDR3 DNA reads TGTGCCAGCAGTTTAGGTGGGGCAGGGGCCACAGATACGCAGTATTTT. This chain connects TRBV12-3 or TRBV12-4 to TRBJ2-3; the D gene is possibly TRBD1 (6 bases). The CDR3 is made up of 16 amino acids. V dropped 1 base and J dropped 2 bases, with 13 bases sitting between them.

The chain carries TRBV6-2 or TRBV6-3 and TRBJ1-5, with D perhaps matching TRBD1 (5 bases). Germline CDR1 and CDR2: MNHEY and SVGEGT. Trimming shortened V by 4 bases and J by 4 bases, and 11 bases separated the two germline ends. The CDR3 length is 14 residues. Written as DNA, the CDR3 is TGTGCCAGCAGTTCCTGGACAAGTAATCAGCCCCAGCATTTT. Translation: CASSSWTSNQPQHF.

The CDR3 here is CSVGFGTGSDYGYTF. DNA for the CDR3: TGCAGCGTTGGTTTTGGGACAGGGTCGGACTATGGCTACACCTTC. The chain couples TRBV29-1 to TRBJ1-2; 9 nucleotides match TRBD1. V trimming: 4 bases; J trimming: 3 bases; junction bases outside the gene matches: 9. Germline CDR1 SQVTM, CDR2 ANQGSEA. This CDR3 is 15 amino acids long.

This chain connects TRBV19 to TRBJ2-2; maybe TRBD1 (5 bases). V was clipped by 4 bases and J by 1 base, with 13 bases between them. This CDR3 comprises 16 residues. From germline, CDR1 is LNHDA and CDR2 SQIVND (reference sequence). CDR3 sequence (DNA): TGTGCCAGTAGTACGACAGCACGGAGGAACACCGGGGAGCTGTTTTTT. Its protein product is CASSTTARRNTGELFF.